The next 2 T cell receptor beta chains were all read from a single sample in a study of vaccination effects on CD4 cells after COVID-19. The protocol was immunoSEQ multiplex PCR, while the TCRdb copy is restricted to in-frame clones and leaves out a portion. The repertoire holds over 45,000 clones, with about three quarters as singletons. The antigens for these receptors are not known. Scientists isolated CD4+ T cells after a roughly 10-day culture period ended. This sample comprised CD4+ T cells from PBMCs cultured without peptide, obtained before COVID-19 vaccination. Receptors originate from a human donor who received a COVID-19 vaccine.

For the CDR3, the DNA is TGTGCCAGCAGTAGACAGAGCAATCAGCCCCAGCATTTT. This codes for CASSRQSNQPQHF. This sequence joins TRBV12-3 or TRBV12-4 and TRBJ1-5; D is perhaps TRBD1 (5 bases). Trimming took off 5 bases at V and 1 base at J, with 6 bases between the two ends. The CDR3 is made up of 13 amino acids.

V usage is TRBV6-5 and J usage is TRBJ2-1; weak D call: TRBD2 (6 bases). Trimming took off 0 bases at V and 8 bases at J, with 14 bases between the two ends. CDR1 is MNHEY and CDR2 is SVGAGI in the germline V gene. The CDR3 loop spans 15 amino acids. The CDR3 loop is CASSYSTIGGYEQFF. The CDR3 DNA reads TGTGCCAGCAGTTACTCGACGATCGGGGGTTATGAGCAGTTCTTC.